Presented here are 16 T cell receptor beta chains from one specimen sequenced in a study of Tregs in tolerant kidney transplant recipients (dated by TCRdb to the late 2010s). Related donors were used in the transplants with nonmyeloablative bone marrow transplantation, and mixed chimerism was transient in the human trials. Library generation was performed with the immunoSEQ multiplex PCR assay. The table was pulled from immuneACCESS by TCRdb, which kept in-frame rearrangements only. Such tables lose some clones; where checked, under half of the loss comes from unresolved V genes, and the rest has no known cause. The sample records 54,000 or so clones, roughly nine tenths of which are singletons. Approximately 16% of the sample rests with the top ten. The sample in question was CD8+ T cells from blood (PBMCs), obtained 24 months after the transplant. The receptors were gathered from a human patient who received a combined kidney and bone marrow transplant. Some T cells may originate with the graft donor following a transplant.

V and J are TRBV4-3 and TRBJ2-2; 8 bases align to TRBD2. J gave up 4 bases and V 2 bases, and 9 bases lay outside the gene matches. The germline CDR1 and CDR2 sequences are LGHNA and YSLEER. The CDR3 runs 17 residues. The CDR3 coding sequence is TGCGCCAGCAGCCAAACCCCGGGAGGGCCTATCACCGGGGAGCTGTTTTTT. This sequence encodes CASSQTPGGPITGELFF.

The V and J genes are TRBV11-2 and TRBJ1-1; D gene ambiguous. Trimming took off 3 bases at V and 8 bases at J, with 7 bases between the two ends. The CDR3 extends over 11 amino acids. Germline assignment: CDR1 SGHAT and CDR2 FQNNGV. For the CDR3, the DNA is TGTGCCAGCAGCTTCTACAGAGAAGCTTTCTTT. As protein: CASSFYREAFF.

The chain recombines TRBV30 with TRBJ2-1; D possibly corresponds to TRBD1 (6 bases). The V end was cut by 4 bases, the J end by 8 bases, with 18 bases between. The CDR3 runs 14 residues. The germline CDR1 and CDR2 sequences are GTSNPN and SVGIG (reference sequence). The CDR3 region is CAWMGAWGQDEQFF. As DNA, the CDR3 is TGTGCCTGGATGGGGGCATGGGGCCAGGATGAGCAGTTCTTC.

This CDR3 reads CASGLGSTGELFF. CDR3 DNA sequence: TGTGCTAGTGGTTTGGGCTCCACTGGGGAGCTGTTTTTT. The chain is built from TRBV12-5 and TRBJ2-2; D unresolved. There are 13 residues in the CDR3. Looked up from germline, CDR1 is LGHNT and CDR2 is FRNRAP. V was clipped by 1 base and J by 8 bases, with 8 bases between them.

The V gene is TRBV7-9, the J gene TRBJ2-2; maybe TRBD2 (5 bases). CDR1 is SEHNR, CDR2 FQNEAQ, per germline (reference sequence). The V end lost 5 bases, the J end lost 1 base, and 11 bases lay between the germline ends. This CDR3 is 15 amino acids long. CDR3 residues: CASSAIRGNTGELFF. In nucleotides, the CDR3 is TGTGCCAGCAGCGCCATACGGGGGAACACCGGGGAGCTGTTTTTT. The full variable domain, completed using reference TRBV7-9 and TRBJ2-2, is DTGVSQNPRHKITKRGQNVTFRCDPISEHNRLYWYRQTLGQGPEFLTYFQNEAQLEKSRLLSDRFSAERPKGSFSTLEIQRTEQGDSAMYLCASSAIRGNTGELFFGEGSRLTVL.

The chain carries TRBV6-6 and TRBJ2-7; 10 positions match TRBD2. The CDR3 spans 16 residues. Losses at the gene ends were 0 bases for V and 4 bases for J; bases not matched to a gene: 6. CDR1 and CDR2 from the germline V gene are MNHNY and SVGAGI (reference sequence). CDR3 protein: CASSYSASGSFYEQYF. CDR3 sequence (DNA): TGTGCCAGCAGTTACTCTGCTAGCGGGAGCTTTTACGAGCAGTACTTC.

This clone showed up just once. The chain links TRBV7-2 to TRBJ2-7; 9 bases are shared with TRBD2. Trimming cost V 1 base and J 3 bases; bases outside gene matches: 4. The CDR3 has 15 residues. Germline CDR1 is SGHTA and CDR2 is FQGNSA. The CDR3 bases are TGTGCCAGCAGCTTAGAGCTAGCGGGGCGCTACGAGCAGTACTTC. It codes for CASSLELAGRYEQYF.

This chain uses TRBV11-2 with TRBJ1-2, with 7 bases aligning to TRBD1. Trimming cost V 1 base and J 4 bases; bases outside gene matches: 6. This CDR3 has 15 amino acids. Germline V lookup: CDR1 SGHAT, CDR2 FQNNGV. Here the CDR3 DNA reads TGTGCCAGCAGCTTAGGGACCGGGACAGCCTATGGCTACACCTTC. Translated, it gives CASSLGTGTAYGYTF. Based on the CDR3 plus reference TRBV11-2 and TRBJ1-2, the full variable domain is EAGVAQSPRYKIIEKRQSVAFWCNPISGHATLYWYQQILGQGPKLLIQFQNNGVVDDSQLPKDRFSAERLKGVDSTLKIQPAKLEDSAVYLCASSLGTGTAYGYTFGSGTRLTVV.

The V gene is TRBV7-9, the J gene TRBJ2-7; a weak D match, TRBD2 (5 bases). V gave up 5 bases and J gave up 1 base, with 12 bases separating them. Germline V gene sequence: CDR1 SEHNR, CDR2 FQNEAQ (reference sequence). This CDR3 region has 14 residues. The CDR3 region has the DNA TGTGCCAGCAGCCCTCCCCGCGGGTCCTACGAGCAGTACTTC. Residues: CASSPPRGSYEQYF.

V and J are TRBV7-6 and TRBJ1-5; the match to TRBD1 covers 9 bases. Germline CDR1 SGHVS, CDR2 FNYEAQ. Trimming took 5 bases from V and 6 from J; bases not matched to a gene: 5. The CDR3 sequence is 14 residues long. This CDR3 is CASSKLQGAQPQHF. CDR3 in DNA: TGTGCCAGCAGCAAACTACAGGGGGCTCAGCCCCAGCATTTT.

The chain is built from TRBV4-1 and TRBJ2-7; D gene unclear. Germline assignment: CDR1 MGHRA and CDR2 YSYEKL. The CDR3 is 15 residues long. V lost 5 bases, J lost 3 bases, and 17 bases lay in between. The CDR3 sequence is CASSSPGTRFYEQYF. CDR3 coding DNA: TGCGCCAGCAGCTCCCCAGGTACACGCTTCTACGAGCAGTACTTC.

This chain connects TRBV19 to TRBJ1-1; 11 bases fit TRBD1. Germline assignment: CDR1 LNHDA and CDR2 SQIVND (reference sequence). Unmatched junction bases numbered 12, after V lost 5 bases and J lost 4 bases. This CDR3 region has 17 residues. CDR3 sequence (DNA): TGTGCCAGTAGTCCTATCCTTTCCGGGACAGGGGGCACTGAAGCTTTCTTT. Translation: CASSPILSGTGGTEAFF.

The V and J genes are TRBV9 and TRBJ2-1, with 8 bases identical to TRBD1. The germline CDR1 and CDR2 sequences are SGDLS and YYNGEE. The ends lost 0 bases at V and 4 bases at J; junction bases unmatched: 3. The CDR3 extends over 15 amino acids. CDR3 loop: CASSVGRTGYNEQFF. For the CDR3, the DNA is TGTGCCAGCAGCGTAGGACGGACAGGGTACAATGAGCAGTTCTTC.

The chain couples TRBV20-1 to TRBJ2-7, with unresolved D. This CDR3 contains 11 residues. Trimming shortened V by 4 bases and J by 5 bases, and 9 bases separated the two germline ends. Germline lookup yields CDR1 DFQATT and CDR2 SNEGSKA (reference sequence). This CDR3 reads CSATLSDEQYF. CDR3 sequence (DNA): TGCAGTGCTACTCTTTCGGACGAGCAGTACTTC.

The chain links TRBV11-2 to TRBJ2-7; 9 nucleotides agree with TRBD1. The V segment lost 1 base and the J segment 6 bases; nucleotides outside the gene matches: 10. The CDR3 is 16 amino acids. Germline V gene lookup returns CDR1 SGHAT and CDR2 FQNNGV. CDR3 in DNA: TGTGCCAGCAGCTTAGGTCTCGGGACAGGGAAGGTCGAGCAGTACTTC. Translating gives CASSLGLGTGKVEQYF. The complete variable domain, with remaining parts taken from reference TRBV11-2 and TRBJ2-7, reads EAGVAQSPRYKIIEKRQSVAFWCNPISGHATLYWYQQILGQGPKLLIQFQNNGVVDDSQLPKDRFSAERLKGVDSTLKIQPAKLEDSAVYLCASSLGLGTGKVEQYFGPGTRLTVT.

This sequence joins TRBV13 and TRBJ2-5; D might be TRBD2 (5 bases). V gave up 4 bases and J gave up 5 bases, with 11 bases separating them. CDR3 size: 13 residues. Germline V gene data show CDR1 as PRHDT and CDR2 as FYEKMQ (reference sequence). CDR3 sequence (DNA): TGTGCCAGCAGCTCCACCGAGGGCGAGACCCAGTACTTC. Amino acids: CASSSTEGETQYF.